This T cell receptor beta chain was captured by sequencing in a study of cytomegalovirus exposure and HLA in healthy donors. Findings and limits, study-wide: Within a later analysis, the majority of CMV-associated TCR beta chains appeared HLA-restricted.

A word on this clone: The antigen is not known.

PCR amplification relied on 60 Vbeta primers (plus 13 Jbeta primers). TCRdb's table, derived via immunoSEQ multiplex PCR, lists solely in-frame clones and lacks some. The repertoire holds under 200,000 clones, 75% seen once, with 7.7% in the top ten. V lost 3 bases, J lost 15 bases, and 19 bases stayed unmatched. The CDR3 has 15 amino acids. Germline lookup yields CDR1 SQVTM and CDR2 ANQGSEA. Donors in the study were healthy people who gave bone marrow. The V gene is TRBV29-1, the J gene TRBJ2-1, with 8 bases matching TRBD2. The clonotype comes from a woman in her thirties or forties in good health and CMV-seropositive. The sample taken for sequencing was PBMCs. The CDR3 nucleotides read TGCAGCGTTGACATGGGGTCTCTAGCGGGCCCTTCTGGGTTCTTC. Its protein product is CSVDMGSLAGPSGFF.